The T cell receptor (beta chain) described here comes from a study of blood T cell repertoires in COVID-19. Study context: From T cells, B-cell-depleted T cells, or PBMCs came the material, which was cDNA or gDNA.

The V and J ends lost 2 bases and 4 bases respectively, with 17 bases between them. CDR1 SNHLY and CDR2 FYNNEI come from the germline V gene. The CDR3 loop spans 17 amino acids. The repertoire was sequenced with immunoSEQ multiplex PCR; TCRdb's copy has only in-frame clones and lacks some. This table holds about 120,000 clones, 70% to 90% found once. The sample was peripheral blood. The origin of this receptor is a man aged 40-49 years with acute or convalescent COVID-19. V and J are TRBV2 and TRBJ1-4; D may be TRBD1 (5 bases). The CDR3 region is CASSERGSHLYNEKLFF. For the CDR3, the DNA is TGTGCCAGCAGTGAAAGGGGTAGTCATCTCTATAATGAAAAACTGTTTTTT.